The entry that follows covers one T cell receptor (beta chain) sequence. What it binds is unknown. The data stem from a study of T cells in Graves' hyperthyroidism and ophthalmopathy. The CDR3 loop spans 16 amino acids. Looked up from germline, CDR1 is MGHRA and CDR2 is YSYEKL. V lost 3 bases and J 1 base, leaving 14 bases between the germline ends. RNA transcripts were the template for amplifying TCR beta CDR3 regions. The HTBI primer set was used in a first-round RT-PCR of the TCR CDR3. Each CDR3 protein is one row after TCRdb ran MiXCR on the multiplex PCR reads. The sample has roughly 170,000 distinct CDR3 sequences, 15% to 20% seen once. General study points: Ophthalmopathy could be told apart from stable hyperthyroidism with a 13 V-J model.

The V gene is TRBV4-1, the J gene TRBJ2-3; D possibly corresponds to TRBD2 (5 bases). This sequence was found in a woman aged 45 to 65 with Graves' hyperthyroidism. Sequencing input: blood. The CDR3 loop is CASSHGKGVGTDTQYF. CDR3 in DNA: TGCGCCAGCAGCCATGGCAAGGGAGTGGGCACAGATACGCAGTATTTT.